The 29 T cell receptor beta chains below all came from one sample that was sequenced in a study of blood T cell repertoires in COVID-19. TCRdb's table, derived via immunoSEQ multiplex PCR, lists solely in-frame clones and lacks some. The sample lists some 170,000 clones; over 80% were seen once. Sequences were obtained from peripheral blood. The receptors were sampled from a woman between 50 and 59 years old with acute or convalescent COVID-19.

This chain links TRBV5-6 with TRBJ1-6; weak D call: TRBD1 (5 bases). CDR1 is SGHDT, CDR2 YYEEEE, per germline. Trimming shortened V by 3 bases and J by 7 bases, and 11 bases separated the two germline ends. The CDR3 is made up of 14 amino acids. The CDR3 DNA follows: TGTGCCAGCAGCTCGGACACCGACAATTCACCCCTCCACTTT. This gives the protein CASSSDTDNSPLHF. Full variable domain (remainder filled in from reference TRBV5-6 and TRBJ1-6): DAGVTQSPTHLIKTRGQQVTLRCSPKSGHDTVSWYQQALGQGPQFIFQYYEEEERQRGNFPDRFSGHQFPNYSSELNVNALLLGDSALYLCASSSDTDNSPLHFGNGTRLTVT.

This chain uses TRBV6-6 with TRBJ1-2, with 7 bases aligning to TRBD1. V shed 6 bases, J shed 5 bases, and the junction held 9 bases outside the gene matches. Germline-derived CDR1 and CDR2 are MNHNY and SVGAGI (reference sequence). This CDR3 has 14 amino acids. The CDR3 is CASSPGTALYGYTF. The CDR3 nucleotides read TGTGCCAGCAGCCCCGGGACAGCCCTATATGGCTACACCTTC.

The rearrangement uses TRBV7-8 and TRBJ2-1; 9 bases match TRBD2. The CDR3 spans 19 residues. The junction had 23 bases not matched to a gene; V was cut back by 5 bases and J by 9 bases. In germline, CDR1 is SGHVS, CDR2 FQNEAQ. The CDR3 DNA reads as TGTGCCAGCAGCATCCTGGTAGGAGTAGCGGGAGCCAGTGGTGGTGAGCAGTTCTTC. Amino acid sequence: CASSILVGVAGASGGEQFF. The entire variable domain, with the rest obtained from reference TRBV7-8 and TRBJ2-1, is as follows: GAGVSQSPRYKVAKRGQDVALRCDPISGHVSLFWYQQALGQGPEFLTYFQNEAQLDKSGLPSDRFFAERPEGSVSTLKIQRTQQEDSAVYLCASSILVGVAGASGGEQFFGPGTRLTVL.

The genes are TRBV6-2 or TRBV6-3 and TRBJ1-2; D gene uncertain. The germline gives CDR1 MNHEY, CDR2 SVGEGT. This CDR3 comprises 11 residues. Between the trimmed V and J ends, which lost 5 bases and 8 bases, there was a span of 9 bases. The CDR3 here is CASSDPRGYTF. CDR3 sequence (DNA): TGTGCCAGCAGTGATCCGAGGGGCTACACCTTC.

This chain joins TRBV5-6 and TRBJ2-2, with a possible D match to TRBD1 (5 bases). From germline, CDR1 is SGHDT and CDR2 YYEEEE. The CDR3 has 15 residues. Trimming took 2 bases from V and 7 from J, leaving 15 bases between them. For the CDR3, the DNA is TGTGCCAGCAGCTTATATCAGGGTGACGGCGGGGAGCTGTTTTTT. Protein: CASSLYQGDGGELFF.

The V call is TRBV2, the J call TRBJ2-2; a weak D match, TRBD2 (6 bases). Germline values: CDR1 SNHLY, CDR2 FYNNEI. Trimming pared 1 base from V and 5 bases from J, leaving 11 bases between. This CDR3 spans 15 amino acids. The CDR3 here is CASSEGRAGTGELFF. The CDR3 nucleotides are TGTGCCAGCAGTGAAGGTCGGGCGGGAACCGGGGAGCTGTTTTTT.

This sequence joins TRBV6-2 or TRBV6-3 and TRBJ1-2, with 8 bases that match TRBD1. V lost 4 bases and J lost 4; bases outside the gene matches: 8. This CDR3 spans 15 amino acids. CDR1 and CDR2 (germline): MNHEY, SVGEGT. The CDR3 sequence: CASSSGQGLIYGYTF. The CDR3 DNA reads TGTGCCAGCAGTTCCGGACAGGGCCTGATCTATGGCTACACCTTC.

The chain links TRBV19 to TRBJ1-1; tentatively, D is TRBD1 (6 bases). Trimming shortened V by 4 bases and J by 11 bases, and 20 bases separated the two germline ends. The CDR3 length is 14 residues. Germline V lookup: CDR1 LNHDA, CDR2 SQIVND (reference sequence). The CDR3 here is CASSTLRDTRWAFF. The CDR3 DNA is TGTGCCAGTAGTACCCTCCGGGACACAAGGTGGGCTTTCTTT.

The CDR3 is CASSLVGPSGYTF. The CDR3 coding sequence is TGCGCCAGCAGCTTGGTTGGCCCAAGTGGCTACACCTTC. V gene TRBV5-1 combines with J gene TRBJ1-2, with no clear D. The CDR3 has 13 residues. V lost 0 bases, J lost 7 bases, and 10 bases lay in between. Germline lookup yields CDR1 SGHRS and CDR2 YFSETQ. The full variable domain, with the rest looked up from reference TRBV5-1 and TRBJ1-2, is KAGVTQTPRYLIKTRGQQVTLSCSPISGHRSVSWYQQTPGQGLQFLFEYFSETQRNKGNFPGRFSGRQFSNSRSEMNVSTLELGDSALYLCASSLVGPSGYTFGSGTRLTVV.

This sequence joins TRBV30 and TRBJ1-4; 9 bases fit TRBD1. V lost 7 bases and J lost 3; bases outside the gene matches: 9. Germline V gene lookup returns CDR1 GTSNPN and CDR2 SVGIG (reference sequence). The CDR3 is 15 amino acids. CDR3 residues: CALIDRGRANEKLFF. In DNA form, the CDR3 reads TGTGCCTTAATTGACAGGGGGAGAGCTAATGAAAAACTGTTTTTT.

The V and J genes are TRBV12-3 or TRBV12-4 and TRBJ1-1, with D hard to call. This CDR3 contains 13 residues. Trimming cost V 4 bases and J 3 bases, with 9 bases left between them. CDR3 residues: CASSSNSYTEAFF. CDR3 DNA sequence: TGTGCCAGCAGTTCTAACAGCTACACTGAAGCTTTCTTT.

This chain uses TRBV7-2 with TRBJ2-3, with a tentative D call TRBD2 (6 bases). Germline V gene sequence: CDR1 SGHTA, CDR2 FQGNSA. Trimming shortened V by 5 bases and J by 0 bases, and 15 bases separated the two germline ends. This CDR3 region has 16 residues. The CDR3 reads CASSILGGASTDTQYF. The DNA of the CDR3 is TGTGCCAGCAGCATCTTGGGCGGGGCTAGCACAGATACGCAGTATTTT.

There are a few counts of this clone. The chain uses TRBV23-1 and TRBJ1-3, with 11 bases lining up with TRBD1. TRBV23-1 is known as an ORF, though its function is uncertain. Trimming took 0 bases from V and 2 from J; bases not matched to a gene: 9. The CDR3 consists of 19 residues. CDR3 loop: CASSQSEDRGPCPGNTIYF. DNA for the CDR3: TGCGCCAGCAGTCAATCGGAGGACAGGGGGCCCTGTCCTGGAAACACCATATATTTT.

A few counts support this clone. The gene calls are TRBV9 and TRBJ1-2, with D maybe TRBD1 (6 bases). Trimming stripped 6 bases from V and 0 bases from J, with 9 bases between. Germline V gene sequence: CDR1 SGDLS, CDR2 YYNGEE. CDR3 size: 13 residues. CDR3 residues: CASTPGANYGYTF. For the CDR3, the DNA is TGTGCCAGCACCCCAGGGGCTAACTATGGCTACACCTTC.

The DNA for the CDR3 is TGTGCCAGCAGCTTAGTAGGTTCAGGGTCGGGAAACACCATATATTTT. It yields the protein CASSLVGSGSGNTIYF. The rearrangement joins TRBV7-2 to TRBJ1-3; possibly TRBD1 for D (5 bases). V was cut by 1 base and J by 4 bases, with 14 bases left in between. The CDR3 runs to 16 residues. Germline-derived CDR1 and CDR2 are SGHTA and FQGNSA.

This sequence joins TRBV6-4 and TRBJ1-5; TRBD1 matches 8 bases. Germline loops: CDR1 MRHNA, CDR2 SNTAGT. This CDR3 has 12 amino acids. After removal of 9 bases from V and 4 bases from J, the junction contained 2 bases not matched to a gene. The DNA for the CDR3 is TGTGCCAGTACAGGGGGGAATCAGCCCCAGCATTTT. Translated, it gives CASTGGNQPQHF.

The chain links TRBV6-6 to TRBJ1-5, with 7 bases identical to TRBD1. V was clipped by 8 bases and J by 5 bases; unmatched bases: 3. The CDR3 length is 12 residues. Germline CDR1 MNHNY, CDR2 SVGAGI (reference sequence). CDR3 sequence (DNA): TGTGCCAGCCTCGGGACAGATCAGCCCCAGCATTTT. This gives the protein CASLGTDQPQHF.

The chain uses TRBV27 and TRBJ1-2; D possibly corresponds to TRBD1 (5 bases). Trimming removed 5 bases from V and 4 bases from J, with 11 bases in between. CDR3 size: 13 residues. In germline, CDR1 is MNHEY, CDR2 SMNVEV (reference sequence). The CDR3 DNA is TGTGCCAGCAGTCCGTGGACACTCTATGGCTACACCTTC. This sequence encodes CASSPWTLYGYTF.

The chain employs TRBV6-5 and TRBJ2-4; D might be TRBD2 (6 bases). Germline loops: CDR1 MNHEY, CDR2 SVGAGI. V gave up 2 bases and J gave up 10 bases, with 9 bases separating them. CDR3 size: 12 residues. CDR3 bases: TGTGCCAGCAGTTACCCGGAGGGGATTCAGTACTTC. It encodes CASSYPEGIQYF.

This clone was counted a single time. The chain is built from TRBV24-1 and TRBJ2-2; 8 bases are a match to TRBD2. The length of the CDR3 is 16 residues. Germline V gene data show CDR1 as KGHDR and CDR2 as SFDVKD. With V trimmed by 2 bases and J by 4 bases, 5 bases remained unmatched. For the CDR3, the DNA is TGTGCCACCAGTGATTCGGCGGCGGGGGGCACCGGGGAGCTGTTTTTT. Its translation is CATSDSAAGGTGELFF.

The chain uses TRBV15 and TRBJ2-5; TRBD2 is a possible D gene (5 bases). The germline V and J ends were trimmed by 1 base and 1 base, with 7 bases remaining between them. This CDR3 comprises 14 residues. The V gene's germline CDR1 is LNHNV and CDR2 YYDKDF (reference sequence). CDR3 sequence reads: CATSRGGSQETQYF. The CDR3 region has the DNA TGTGCCACCAGCAGAGGCGGGTCCCAAGAGACCCAGTACTTC.

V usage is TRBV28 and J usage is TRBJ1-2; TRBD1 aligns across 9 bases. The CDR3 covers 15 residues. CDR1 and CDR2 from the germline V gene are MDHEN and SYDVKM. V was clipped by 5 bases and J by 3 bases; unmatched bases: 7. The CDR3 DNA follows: TGTGCCAGCAGTCCTTGGACAGGGGTTTACTATGGCTACACCTTC. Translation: CASSPWTGVYYGYTF.

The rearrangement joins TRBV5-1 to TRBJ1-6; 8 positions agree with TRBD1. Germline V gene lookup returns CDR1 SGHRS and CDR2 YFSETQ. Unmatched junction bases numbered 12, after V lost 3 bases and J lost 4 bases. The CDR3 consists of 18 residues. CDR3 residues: CASSSGWDRWTYNSPLHF. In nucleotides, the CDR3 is TGCGCCAGCAGCTCCGGGTGGGACAGGTGGACTTATAATTCACCCCTCCACTTT.

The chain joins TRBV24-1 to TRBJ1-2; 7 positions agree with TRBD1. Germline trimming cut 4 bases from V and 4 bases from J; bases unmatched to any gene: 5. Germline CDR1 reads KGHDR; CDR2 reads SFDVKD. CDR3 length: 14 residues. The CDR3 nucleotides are TGTGCCACCAGTGAATCCGACAGGGCCTATGGCTACACCTTC. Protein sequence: CATSESDRAYGYTF.

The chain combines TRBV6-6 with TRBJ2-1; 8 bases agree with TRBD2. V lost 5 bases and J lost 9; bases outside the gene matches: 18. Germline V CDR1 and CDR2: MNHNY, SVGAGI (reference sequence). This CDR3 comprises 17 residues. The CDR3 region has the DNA TGTGCCAGCAGTCCCGAGGAGGCGGGAGGCCAACTGGGTGAGCAGTTCTTC. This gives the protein CASSPEEAGGQLGEQFF.

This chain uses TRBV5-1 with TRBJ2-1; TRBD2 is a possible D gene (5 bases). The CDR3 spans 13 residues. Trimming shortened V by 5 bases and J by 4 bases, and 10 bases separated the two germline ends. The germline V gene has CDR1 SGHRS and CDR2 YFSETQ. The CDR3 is CASSEGQYNEQFF. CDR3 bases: TGCGCCAGCAGTGAGGGTCAGTACAATGAGCAGTTCTTC.

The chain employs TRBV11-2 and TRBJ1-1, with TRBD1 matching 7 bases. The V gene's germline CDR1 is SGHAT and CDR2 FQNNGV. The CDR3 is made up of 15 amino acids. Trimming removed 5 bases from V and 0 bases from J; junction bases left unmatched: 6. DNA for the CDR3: TGTGCCAGCAGCGGGGGACAGTTCATGAACACTGAAGCTTTCTTT. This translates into CASSGGQFMNTEAFF.

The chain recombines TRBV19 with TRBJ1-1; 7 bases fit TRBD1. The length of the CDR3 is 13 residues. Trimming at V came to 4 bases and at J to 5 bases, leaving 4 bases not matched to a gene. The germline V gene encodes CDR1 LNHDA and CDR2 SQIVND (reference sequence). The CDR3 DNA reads TGTGCCAGTAGTACACAGGGGTGGACTGAAGCTTTCTTT. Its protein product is CASSTQGWTEAFF. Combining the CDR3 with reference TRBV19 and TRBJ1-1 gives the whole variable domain DGGITQSPKYLFRKEGQNVTLSCEQNLNHDAMYWYRQDPGQGLRLIYYSQIVNDFQKGDIAEGYSVSREKKESFPLTVTSAQKNPTAFYLCASSTQGWTEAFFGQGTRLTVV.

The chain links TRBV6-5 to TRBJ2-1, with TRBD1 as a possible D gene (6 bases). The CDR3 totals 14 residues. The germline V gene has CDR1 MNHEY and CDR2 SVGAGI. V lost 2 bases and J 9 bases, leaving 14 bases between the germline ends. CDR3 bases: TGTGCCAGCAGTTACGACAGGAATATACCTGAGCAGTTCTTC. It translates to CASSYDRNIPEQFF.